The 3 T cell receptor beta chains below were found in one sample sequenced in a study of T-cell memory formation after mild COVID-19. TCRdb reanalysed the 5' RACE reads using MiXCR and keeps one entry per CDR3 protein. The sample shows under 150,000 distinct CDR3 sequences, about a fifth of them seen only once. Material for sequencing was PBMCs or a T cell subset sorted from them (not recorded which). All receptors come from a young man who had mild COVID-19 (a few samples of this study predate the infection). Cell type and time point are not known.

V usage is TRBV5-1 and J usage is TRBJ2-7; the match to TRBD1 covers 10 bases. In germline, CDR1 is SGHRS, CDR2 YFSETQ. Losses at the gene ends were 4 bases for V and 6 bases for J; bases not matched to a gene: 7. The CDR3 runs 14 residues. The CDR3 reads CASSGDRGSGEQYF. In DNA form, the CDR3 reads TGCGCCAGCAGCGGGGACAGGGGATCGGGCGAGCAGTACTTC.

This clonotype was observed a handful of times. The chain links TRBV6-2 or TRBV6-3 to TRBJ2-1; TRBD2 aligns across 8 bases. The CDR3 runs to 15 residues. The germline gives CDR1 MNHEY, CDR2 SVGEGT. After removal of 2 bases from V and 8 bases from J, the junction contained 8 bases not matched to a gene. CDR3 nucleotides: TGTGCCAGCAGTTACGTGGCGGGGGGATGGTATGAGCAGTTCTTC. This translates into CASSYVAGGWYEQFF.

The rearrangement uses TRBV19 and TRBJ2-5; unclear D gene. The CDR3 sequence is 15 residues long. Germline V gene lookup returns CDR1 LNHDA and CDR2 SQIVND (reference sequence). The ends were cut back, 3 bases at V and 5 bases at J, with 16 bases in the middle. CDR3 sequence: CASSIGINDVETQYF. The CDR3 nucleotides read TGTGCCAGTAGTATTGGTATAAATGATGTGGAGACCCAGTACTTC.